What follows are 14 T cell receptor beta chains derived from one specimen sequenced in a study of blood T cell repertoires in COVID-19. Clones were sequenced by immunoSEQ multiplex PCR, and TCRdb holds only the in-frame ones, with some missing. The sample lists some 180,000 clones; about 75% were seen once. Sequencing was carried out using peripheral blood. These receptors were collected from a woman in her forties or fifties with active or convalescent COVID-19.

The gene calls are TRBV5-6 and TRBJ1-1; maybe TRBD1 (5 bases). Germline CDR1 and CDR2: SGHDT and YYEEEE. Trimming stripped 3 bases from V and 6 bases from J, with 21 bases between. The CDR3 runs to 16 residues. The CDR3 protein is CASSSFKGRANSEAFF. For the CDR3, the DNA is TGTGCCAGCAGCTCGTTTAAAGGCAGGGCAAATTCTGAAGCTTTCTTT.

The genes are TRBV27 and TRBJ1-2, with 9 bases aligning to TRBD1. CDR1 and CDR2 from the germline V gene are MNHEY and SMNVEV (reference sequence). The CDR3 runs 13 residues. J was trimmed by 8 bases and V by 6 bases; bases with no gene match: 7. CDR3 DNA sequence: TGTGCCAGCAGACAGGGGGCCCAGGGGGGCTACACCTTC. Amino acid sequence: CASRQGAQGGYTF.

CDR3 nucleotides: TGTGCCAGCAGTCCCCTGGCGGGGGTGTCGGATGAGCAGTTCTTC. Its protein is CASSPLAGVSDEQFF. The chain joins TRBV6-4 to TRBJ2-1, with TRBD2 matching over 7 bases. This CDR3 comprises 15 residues. The trim removed 5 bases at V and 8 bases at J, leaving 12 bases unmatched. The germline V gene encodes CDR1 MRHNA and CDR2 SNTAGT.

This sequence joins TRBV10-3 and TRBJ1-1; 8 bases fit TRBD1. Germline CDR1 ENHRY, CDR2 SYGVKD. CDR3 length equals 13 residues. The V and J ends lost 6 bases and 4 bases, in that order; junction bases with no gene match: 4. The CDR3 spells CAISVTGGTEAFF. The CDR3 bases are TGTGCCATCAGCGTAACAGGGGGCACTGAAGCTTTCTTT.

V usage is TRBV4-3 and J usage is TRBJ1-2; 8 bases are a match to TRBD1. This CDR3 spans 17 amino acids. J was trimmed by 3 bases and V by 0 bases; bases with no gene match: 9. Per the germline V gene, CDR1 is LGHNA and CDR2 is YSLEER. The CDR3 protein is CASSQEGNRGDYYGYTF. CDR3 sequence (DNA): TGCGCCAGCAGCCAAGAGGGGAACAGGGGGGATTACTATGGCTACACCTTC.

The chain uses TRBV5-6 and TRBJ1-5; D may be TRBD1 (5 bases). Trimming left V 1 base short and J 0 bases short, with 11 bases between. The CDR3 has 16 residues. Per the germline V gene, CDR1 is SGHDT and CDR2 is YYEEEE. The CDR3 protein is CASSLFETDSNQPQHF. CDR3 coding DNA: TGTGCCAGCAGCTTGTTCGAGACAGATAGCAATCAGCCCCAGCATTTT.

The V call is TRBV12-3 or TRBV12-4, the J call TRBJ2-5; 11 nucleotides agree with TRBD1. V lost 1 base, J lost 8 bases, and 0 bases stayed unmatched. The CDR3 extends over 13 amino acids. Here the CDR3 reads CASSLGTGGTQYF. In DNA form, the CDR3 reads TGTGCCAGCAGTTTAGGGACAGGGGGCACCCAGTACTTC.

CDR3 region: CASSLGTGGLEQETQYF. In DNA form, the CDR3 reads TGTGCCAGCAGCCTAGGGACAGGGGGCCTCGAACAAGAGACCCAGTACTTC. This chain uses TRBV7-9 with TRBJ2-5; 12 nucleotides match TRBD1. Germline V lookup: CDR1 SEHNR, CDR2 FQNEAQ (reference sequence). J gave up 2 bases and V 5 bases, and 9 bases lay outside the gene matches. This CDR3 has 17 amino acids.

V is TRBV7-2 and J is TRBJ1-1; possibly TRBD1 for D (6 bases). The CDR3 sequence is 15 residues long. V dropped 5 bases and J dropped 5 bases, with 18 bases sitting between them. Germline CDR1 is SGHTA and CDR2 is FQGNSA. The CDR3 DNA sequence: TGTGCCAGCAGCCCCGAACACAGGGTACGGACTGAAGCTTTCTTT. This encodes CASSPEHRVRTEAFF.

The gene calls are TRBV5-1 and TRBJ2-2, with 8 positions matching TRBD1. V trimming: 0 bases; J trimming: 6 bases; junction bases outside the gene matches: 7. The CDR3 runs 16 residues. Germline CDR1 and CDR2: SGHRS and YFSETQ. The CDR3 nucleotides are TGCGCCAGCAGCTTGGGGTGGACAGGGCCCCCCGGGGAGCTGTTTTTT. The encoded protein is CASSLGWTGPPGELFF.

CDR3 sequence: CASSYGGGRGGELFF. The CDR3 bases are TGTGCCAGCAGTTACGGCGGGGGAAGAGGCGGGGAGCTGTTTTTT. V and J are TRBV6-2 or TRBV6-3 and TRBJ2-2; 7 nucleotides agree with TRBD2. This CDR3 is 15 amino acids long. CDR1 is MNHEY and CDR2 is SVGEGT in the germline V gene. V gave up 2 bases and J gave up 7 bases; unmatched junction bases: 7.

CDR3 protein: CASWGLTPDGYTF. In DNA, the CDR3 is TGTGCCTCCTGGGGCTTGACTCCCGACGGCTACACCTTC. V gene TRBV30 combines with J gene TRBJ1-2; weak D call: TRBD1 (5 bases). This CDR3 contains 13 residues. Germline CDR1 GTSNPN, CDR2 SVGIG (reference sequence). V shed 7 bases and J shed 8 bases, with 20 bases lying between them.

The rearrangement joins TRBV6-2 or TRBV6-3 to TRBJ1-4, with TRBD1 identical over 9 bases. The CDR3 runs to 16 residues. Trimming cost V 2 bases and J 7 bases; bases outside gene matches: 8. CDR1 and CDR2 from the germline V gene are MNHEY and SVGEGT. This CDR3 reads CASSYPGQGTFEKLFF. The CDR3 bases are TGTGCCAGCAGTTACCCGGGACAGGGAACCTTTGAAAAACTGTTTTTT.

The gene calls are TRBV29-1 and TRBJ2-1; D is undetermined. Per germline, CDR1 SQVTM and CDR2 ANQGSEA. Trimming left V 3 bases short and J 0 bases short, with 9 bases between. The CDR3 has 14 amino acids. The DNA of the CDR3 is TGCAGCGTTGAGTCTGCTAACTCCTACAATGAGCAGTTCTTC. Residues: CSVESANSYNEQFF.